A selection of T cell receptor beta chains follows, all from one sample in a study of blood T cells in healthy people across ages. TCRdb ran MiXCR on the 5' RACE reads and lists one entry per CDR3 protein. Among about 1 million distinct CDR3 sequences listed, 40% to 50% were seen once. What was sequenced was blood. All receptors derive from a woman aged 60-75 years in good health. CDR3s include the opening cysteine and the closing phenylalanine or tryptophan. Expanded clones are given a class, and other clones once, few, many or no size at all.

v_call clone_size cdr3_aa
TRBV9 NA CASSQGEYETQYF
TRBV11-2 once CASSLGDRGNTGELFF
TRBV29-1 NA CSVERGIAWDTQYF
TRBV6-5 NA CASSSGQISTETQYF
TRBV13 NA CVSSRQGDYGYTF
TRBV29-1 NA CSVVSADTQYF
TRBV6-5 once CASSRGGGEAFF
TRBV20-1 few CSARDWGTTSNNEQFF
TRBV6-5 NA CASSWSGLGIQETQYF
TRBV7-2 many CASSLAQGGRRIADTQYF
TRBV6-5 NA CASSYIASGDTQYF
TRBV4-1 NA CASSLGPSGATSTDTQYF
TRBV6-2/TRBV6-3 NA CASSYIPGGGSEQYF
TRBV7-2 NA CASSLARGRGANYGYTF
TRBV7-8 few CASSLDVYRRTDTQYF
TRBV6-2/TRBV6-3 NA CASSYGTSANEQFF
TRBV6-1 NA CAIRQGAFYEQYF
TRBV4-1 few CASSRLAGGLSTDTQYF
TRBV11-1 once CASSLARGRDEQFF
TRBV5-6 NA CASSLNAGGLAEQYF
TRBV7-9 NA CAGSLGGTGNSNQPQHF
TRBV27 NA CASRDRGTSRAQYF
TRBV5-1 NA CASSLPGQGALVGANVLTF
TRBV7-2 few CASSTQGVGYGYTF
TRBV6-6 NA CASRATEGNEQFF
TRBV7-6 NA CASSSGNAGELFF
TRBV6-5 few CASSYNPPYGYTF
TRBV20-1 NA CSAGRDRTYEQYF
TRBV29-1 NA CSVGELGTDTQYF
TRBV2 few CASHSGSSYNEQFF
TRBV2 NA CANRATGDEQFF
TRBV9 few CASSVVASGDKNIQYF
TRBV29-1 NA CSVEYGYEQFF
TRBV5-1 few CASSLETLRDTQYF
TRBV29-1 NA CSVRGGQGRYGYTF
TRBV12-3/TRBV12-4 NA CASSLSGSRYEQYF
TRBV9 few CASSVAAGGPREQYF
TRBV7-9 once CASRRPAAGQETQYF
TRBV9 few CASSVTGSSYNEQFF
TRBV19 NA CASIGDRGYEQYF
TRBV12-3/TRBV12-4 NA CASSSTGLAGGPHSTDTQYF
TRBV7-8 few CASSTSGAYNEQFF
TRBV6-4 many CASSDTDSGANVLTF
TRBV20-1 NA CSTRGADTQYF
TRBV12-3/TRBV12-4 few CASSRTDKETQYF
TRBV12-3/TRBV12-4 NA CASSPQDLGPYEQYF
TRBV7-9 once CASSPSGASHEQYF
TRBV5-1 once CASSLGRRAGEETQYF
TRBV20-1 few CSAGGRASETQYF
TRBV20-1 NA CSVIGPDGETQYF
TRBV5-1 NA CASSRRPGLEETQYF
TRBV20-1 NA CSALGPLETQYF
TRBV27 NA CASISLRDNTDTQYF
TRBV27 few CASSWGGGFYEQYF
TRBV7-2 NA CASSPGLTSTDTQYF
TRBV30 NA CAWTAGGPHEQFF
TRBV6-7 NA CASSSLRDYAWSYEQYF
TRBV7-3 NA CASSPPGRPDTQYF
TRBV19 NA CASLFVGTGGADYGYTF
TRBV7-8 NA CASSLGAGRVNEQYF